The 10 T cell receptor beta chains below all came from one sample that was sequenced in a study of control samples from healthy donors and cancer patients. Using immunoSEQ multiplex PCR, the repertoire was profiled, and TCRdb retains in-frame clones only, with some absent. The table shows 96,000 or so clones, with approximately 93% occurring only once. The sequenced sample consisted of blood. The origin of the receptors is a man between 18 and 35 years old in good health.

The rearrangement uses TRBV6-6 and TRBJ2-1, with unresolved D. Trimming took off 2 bases at V and 8 bases at J, with 7 bases between the two ends. The CDR3 loop spans 12 amino acids. Germline CDR1 MNHNY, CDR2 SVGAGI (reference sequence). CDR3 sequence reads: CASSYVRDEQFF. The CDR3 region has the DNA TGTGCCAGCAGTTACGTAAGGGATGAGCAGTTCTTC.

The chain is built from TRBV11-2 and TRBJ2-2, with 8 bases that match TRBD2. Per germline, CDR1 SGHAT and CDR2 FQNNGV. Losses at the gene ends were 4 bases for V and 6 bases for J; bases not matched to a gene: 10. This CDR3 region has 16 residues. CDR3: CASSSHRAGGPGELFF. DNA for the CDR3: TGTGCCAGCAGCTCCCACAGGGCGGGAGGACCCGGGGAGCTGTTTTTT.

V gene TRBV29-1 combines with J gene TRBJ2-5; a weak D match, TRBD1 (5 bases). The V end lost 7 bases, the J end lost 4 bases, and 10 bases lay between the germline ends. The V gene's germline CDR1 is SQVTM and CDR2 ANQGSEA. The CDR3 totals 11 residues. Here the CDR3 reads CSARRGETQYF. DNA of the CDR3: TGCAGCGCCAGAAGGGGAGAGACCCAGTACTTC.

The chain employs TRBV6-6 and TRBJ2-1; D is unclear. V lost 6 bases to trimming and J lost 1 base, with 10 bases between them. Germline V gene sequence: CDR1 MNHNY, CDR2 SVGAGI (reference sequence). The CDR3 extends over 14 amino acids. Written as DNA, the CDR3 is TGTGCCAGCAGGACCAGTGGTTCCTACAATGAGCAGTTCTTC. The encoded protein is CASRTSGSYNEQFF.

This sequence joins TRBV2 and TRBJ2-1, with D unresolved. The V end lost 3 bases, the J end lost 2 bases, and 11 bases lay between the germline ends. Per the germline V gene, CDR1 is SNHLY and CDR2 is FYNNEI. The CDR3 covers 15 residues. CDR3 nucleotides: TGTGCCAGCAGTGACCGGACGGGCGCCTACAATGAGCAGTTCTTC. Residues: CASSDRTGAYNEQFF.

The chain carries TRBV18 and TRBJ2-7, with D hard to call. Germline V gene lookup returns CDR1 KGHSH and CDR2 LQKENI. This CDR3 is built from 12 residues. Trimming removed 4 bases from V and 3 bases from J, with 7 bases in between. CDR3: CASSLRNYEQYF. CDR3 DNA: TGTGCCAGCTCACTCAGGAACTACGAGCAGTACTTC. Full variable domain (missing parts from reference TRBV18 and TRBJ2-7): NAGVMQNPRHLVRRRGQEARLRCSPMKGHSHVYWYRQLPEEGLKFMVYLQKENIIDESGMPKERFSAEFPKEGPSILRIQQVVRGDSAAYFCASSLRNYEQYFGPGTRLTVT.

The chain links TRBV6-5 to TRBJ2-3; D gene unclear. Per the germline V gene, CDR1 is MNHEY and CDR2 is SVGAGI. V was trimmed by 7 bases and J by 3 bases, leaving 17 bases between them. The CDR3 loop spans 15 amino acids. CDR3 in amino acids: CASNTVPVGTDTQYF. The CDR3 DNA reads as TGTGCCAGCAACACCGTCCCGGTCGGGACAGATACGCAGTATTTT.

The rearrangement joins TRBV29-1 to TRBJ1-1; TRBD1 matches at 7 bases. Germline assignment: CDR1 SQVTM and CDR2 ANQGSEA. This CDR3 has 12 amino acids. The trim removed 4 bases at V and 3 bases at J, leaving 2 bases unmatched. This chain's CDR3 is CSVGGGYTEAFF. The DNA for the CDR3 is TGCAGCGTTGGAGGGGGCTACACTGAAGCTTTCTTT.

The chain joins TRBV6-2 or TRBV6-3 to TRBJ2-2; the D gene is possibly TRBD1 (6 bases). The V gene lost 6 bases and the J gene lost 0 bases, with 14 bases spanning the gap. This CDR3 is built from 16 residues. CDR1 and CDR2 from the germline V gene are MNHEY and SVGEGT. CDR3 protein: CASSSRGTSNTGELFF. DNA of the CDR3: TGTGCCAGCAGCTCCCGAGGGACATCGAACACCGGGGAGCTGTTTTTT.

This chain connects TRBV6-2 or TRBV6-3 to TRBJ2-1; 12 positions match TRBD2. The V gene's germline CDR1 is MNHEY and CDR2 SVGEGT. After removal of 2 bases from V and 9 bases from J, the junction contained 8 bases not matched to a gene. The CDR3 totals 16 residues. CDR3 DNA sequence: TGTGCCAGCAGTTACAAAAGGACTAGCGGGATAATTGAGCAGTTCTTC. It codes for CASSYKRTSGIIEQFF.